The entry that follows covers one T cell receptor beta chain sequence. This sample was taken from a study of blood T cell repertoires in COVID-19. In the original workflow: Nucleated cell number was recorded as an estimate derived from reference gene primer amplification. Sequencing was performed with immunoSEQ multiplex PCR; in TCRdb, only in-frame clones are kept and a portion is missing. V and J calls and clone size follow that table, whereas D and trimming were derived from the DNA. The table has more than 350,000 clones, more than 80% seen once. Trimming took off 3 bases at V and 4 bases at J, with 12 bases between the two ends. This CDR3 contains 14 residues. Per the germline V gene, CDR1 is MGHDK and CDR2 is SYGVNS. The age range of participants was 18 to 89 years, with residence in about two dozen US areas. In assigning cohorts, the study relied on participant-reported clinical history. For recovered donors of Cohort 3, there were two negative PCRs, clearance, or symptom resolution.

This sequence joins TRBV25-1 and TRBJ1-2; D might be TRBD1 (5 bases). The sample consisted of PBMCs or T cells enriched from blood (not recorded which). The TCR comes from a man between 18 and 35 years old who had recovered from COVID-19. CDR3 sequence (DNA): TGTGCCAGCAGTGAGGGGGGACGGCTCTATGGCTACACCTTC. It is translated as CASSEGGRLYGYTF.